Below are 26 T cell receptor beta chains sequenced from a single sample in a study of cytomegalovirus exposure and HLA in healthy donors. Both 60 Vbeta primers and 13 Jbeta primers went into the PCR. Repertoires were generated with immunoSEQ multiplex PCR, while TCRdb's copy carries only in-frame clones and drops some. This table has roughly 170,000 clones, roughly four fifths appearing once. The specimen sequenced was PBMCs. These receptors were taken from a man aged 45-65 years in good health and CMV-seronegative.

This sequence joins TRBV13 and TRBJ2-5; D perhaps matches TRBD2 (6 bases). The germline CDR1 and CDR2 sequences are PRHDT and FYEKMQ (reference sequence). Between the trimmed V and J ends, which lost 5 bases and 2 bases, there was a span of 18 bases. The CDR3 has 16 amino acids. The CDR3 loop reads CASSRSLRGKQETQYF. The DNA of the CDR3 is TGTGCCAGCAGCCGATCCTTGCGGGGTAAGCAAGAGACCCAGTACTTC. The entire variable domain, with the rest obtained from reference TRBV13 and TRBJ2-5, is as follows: AAGVIQSPRHLIKEKRETATLKCYPIPRHDTVYWYQQGPGQDPQFLISFYEKMQSDKGSIPDRFSAQQFSDYHSELNMSSLELGDSALYFCASSRSLRGKQETQYFGPGTRLLVL.

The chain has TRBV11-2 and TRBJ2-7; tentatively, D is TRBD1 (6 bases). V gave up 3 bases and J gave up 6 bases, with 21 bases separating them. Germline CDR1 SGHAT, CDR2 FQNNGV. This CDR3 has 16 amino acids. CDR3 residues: CASSFVSRGVSIEQYF. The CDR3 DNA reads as TGTGCCAGCAGCTTCGTCTCCAGGGGCGTGTCAATCGAGCAGTACTTC.

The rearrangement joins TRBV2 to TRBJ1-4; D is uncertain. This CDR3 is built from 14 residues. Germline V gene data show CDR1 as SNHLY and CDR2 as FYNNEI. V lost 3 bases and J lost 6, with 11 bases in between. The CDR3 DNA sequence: TGTGCCAGCAGTGATTCAGGATCTTATGAAAAACTGTTTTTT. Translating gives CASSDSGSYEKLFF.

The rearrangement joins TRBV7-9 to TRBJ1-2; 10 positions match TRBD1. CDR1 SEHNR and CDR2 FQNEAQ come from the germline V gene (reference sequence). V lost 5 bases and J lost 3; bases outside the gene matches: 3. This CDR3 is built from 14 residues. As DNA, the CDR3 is TGTGCCAGCAGCCCCGGGACAGGGGACTATGGCTACACCTTC. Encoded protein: CASSPGTGDYGYTF.

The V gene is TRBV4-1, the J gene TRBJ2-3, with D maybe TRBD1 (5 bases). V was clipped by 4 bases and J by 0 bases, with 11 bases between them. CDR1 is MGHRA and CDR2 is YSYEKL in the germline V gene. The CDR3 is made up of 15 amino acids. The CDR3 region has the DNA TGCGCCAGCAGCCCGACAGAAACTAGCACAGATACGCAGTATTTT. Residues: CASSPTETSTDTQYF.

The CDR3 DNA follows: TGCGCCAGCAGCCAAGTGGGAGCGGGTGATACGCAGTATTTT. It specifies CASSQVGAGDTQYF. The chain employs TRBV4-3 and TRBJ2-3; D possibly corresponds to TRBD2 (6 bases). Germline CDR1 LGHNA, CDR2 YSLEER. This CDR3 contains 14 residues. Deletions cut 1 base from V and 6 bases from J, with 11 bases between.

The CDR3 nucleotides read TGCGCCAGCAGCCAGGCCGGGACAGGGGGAGAAAAACTGTTTTTT. This translates into CASSQAGTGGEKLFF. The genes are TRBV4-3 and TRBJ1-4; TRBD1 matches at 11 bases. The CDR3 totals 15 residues. Germline CDR1 is LGHNA and CDR2 is YSLEER. The V and J ends lost 3 bases and 8 bases, in that order; junction bases with no gene match: 5.

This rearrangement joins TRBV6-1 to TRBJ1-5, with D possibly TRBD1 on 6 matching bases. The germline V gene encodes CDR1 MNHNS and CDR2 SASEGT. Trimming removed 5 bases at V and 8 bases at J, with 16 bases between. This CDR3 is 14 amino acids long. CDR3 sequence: CASSTRDKLEPQHF. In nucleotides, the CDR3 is TGTGCCAGCAGTACCCGGGACAAACTAGAGCCCCAGCATTTT.

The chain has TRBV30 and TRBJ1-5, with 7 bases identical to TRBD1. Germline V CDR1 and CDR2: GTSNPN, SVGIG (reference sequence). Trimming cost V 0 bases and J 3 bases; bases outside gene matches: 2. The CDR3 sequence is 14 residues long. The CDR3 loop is CAWSVGQANQPQHF. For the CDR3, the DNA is TGTGCCTGGAGTGTCGGACAGGCCAATCAGCCCCAGCATTTT.

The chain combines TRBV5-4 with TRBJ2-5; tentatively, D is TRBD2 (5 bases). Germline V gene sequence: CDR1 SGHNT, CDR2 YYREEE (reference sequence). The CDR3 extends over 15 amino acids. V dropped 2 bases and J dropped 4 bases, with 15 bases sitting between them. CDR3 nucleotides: TGTGCCAGCAGCTTCCAGGCGGGTTCTATAGAGACCCAGTACTTC. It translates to CASSFQAGSIETQYF.

CDR3 sequence: CASSSPLAGALDEQFF. DNA for the CDR3: TGTGCCAGCAGCTCGCCCCTAGCGGGAGCATTGGATGAGCAGTTCTTC. J is TRBJ2-1 and V is TRBV5-4, with 10 bases matching TRBD2. The CDR3 runs to 16 residues. The V segment lost 3 bases and the J segment 8 bases; nucleotides outside the gene matches: 11. Germline V lookup: CDR1 SGHNT, CDR2 YYREEE (reference sequence).

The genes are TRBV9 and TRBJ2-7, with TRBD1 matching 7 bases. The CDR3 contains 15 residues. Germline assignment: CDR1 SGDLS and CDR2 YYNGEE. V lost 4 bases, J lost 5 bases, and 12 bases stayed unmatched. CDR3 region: CASSPHMTGKHEQYF. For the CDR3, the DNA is TGTGCCAGCAGCCCACACATGACAGGGAAGCACGAGCAGTACTTC.

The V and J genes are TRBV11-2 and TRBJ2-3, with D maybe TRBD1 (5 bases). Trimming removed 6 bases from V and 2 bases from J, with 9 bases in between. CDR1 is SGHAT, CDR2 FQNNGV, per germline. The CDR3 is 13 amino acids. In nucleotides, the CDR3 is TGTGCCAGCAGTGGGGCTTTCACAGATACGCAGTATTTT. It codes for CASSGAFTDTQYF.

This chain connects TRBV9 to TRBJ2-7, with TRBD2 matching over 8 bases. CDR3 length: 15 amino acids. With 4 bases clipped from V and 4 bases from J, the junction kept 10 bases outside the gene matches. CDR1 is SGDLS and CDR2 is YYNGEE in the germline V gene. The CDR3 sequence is CASSLREAGVYEQYF. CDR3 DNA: TGTGCCAGCAGCCTTCGGGAAGCGGGAGTATACGAGCAGTACTTC.

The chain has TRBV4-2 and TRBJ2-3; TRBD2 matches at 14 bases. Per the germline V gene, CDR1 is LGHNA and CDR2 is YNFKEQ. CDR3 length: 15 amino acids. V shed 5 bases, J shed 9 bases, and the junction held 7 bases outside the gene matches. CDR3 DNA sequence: TGTGCCAGCAGCACGGGGACTAGCGGGAGCCGGACGCAGTATTTT. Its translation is CASSTGTSGSRTQYF.

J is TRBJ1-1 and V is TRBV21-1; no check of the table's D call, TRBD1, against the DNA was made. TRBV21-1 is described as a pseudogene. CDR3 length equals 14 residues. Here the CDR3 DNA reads TGTGCCAGCAGATCACAGGGGGCGCGGACTGAAGCTTTCTTT. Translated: CASRSQGARTEAFF.

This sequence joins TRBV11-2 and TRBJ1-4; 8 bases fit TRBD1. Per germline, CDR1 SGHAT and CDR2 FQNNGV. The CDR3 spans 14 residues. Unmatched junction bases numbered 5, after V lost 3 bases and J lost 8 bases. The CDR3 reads CASSFRQGNEKLFF. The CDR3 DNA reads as TGTGCCAGCAGCTTCAGACAGGGGAACGAAAAACTGTTTTTT.

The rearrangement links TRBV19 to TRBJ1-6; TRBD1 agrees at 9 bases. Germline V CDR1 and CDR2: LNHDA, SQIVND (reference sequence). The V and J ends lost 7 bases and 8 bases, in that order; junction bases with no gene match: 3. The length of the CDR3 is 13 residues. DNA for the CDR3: TGTGCCAGTACCCGGACAGGGGATTCACCCCTCCACTTT. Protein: CASTRTGDSPLHF. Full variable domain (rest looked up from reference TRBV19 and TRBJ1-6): DGGITQSPKYLFRKEGQNVTLSCEQNLNHDAMYWYRQDPGQGLRLIYYSQIVNDFQKGDIAEGYSVSREKKESFPLTVTSAQKNPTAFYLCASTRTGDSPLHFGNGTRLTVT.

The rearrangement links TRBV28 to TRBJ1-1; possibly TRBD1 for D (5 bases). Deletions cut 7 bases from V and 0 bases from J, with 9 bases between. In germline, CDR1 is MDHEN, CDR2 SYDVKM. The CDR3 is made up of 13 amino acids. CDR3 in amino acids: CASTRTLNTEAFF. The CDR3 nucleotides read TGTGCCAGCACCCGGACACTGAACACTGAAGCTTTCTTT. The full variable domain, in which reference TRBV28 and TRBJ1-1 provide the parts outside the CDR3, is DVKVTQSSRYLVKRTGEKVFLECVQDMDHENMFWYRQDPGLGLRLIYFSYDVKMKEKGDIPEGYSVSREKKERFSLILESASTNQTSMYLCASTRTLNTEAFFGQGTRLTVV.

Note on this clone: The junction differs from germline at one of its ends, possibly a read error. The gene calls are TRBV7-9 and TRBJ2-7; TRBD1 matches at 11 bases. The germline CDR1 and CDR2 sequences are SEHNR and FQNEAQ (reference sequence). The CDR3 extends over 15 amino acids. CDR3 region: CSSSLTGQGVYEQYF. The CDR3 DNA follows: TGTTCCAGCAGCCTAACGGGACAGGGGGTGTACGAGCAGTACTTC. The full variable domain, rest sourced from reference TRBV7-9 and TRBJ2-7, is DTGVSQNPRHKITKRGQNVTFRCDPISEHNRLYWYRQTLGQGPEFLTYFQNEAQLEKSRLLSDRFSAERPKGSFSTLEIQRTEQGDSAMYLCSSSLTGQGVYEQYFGPGTRLTVT.

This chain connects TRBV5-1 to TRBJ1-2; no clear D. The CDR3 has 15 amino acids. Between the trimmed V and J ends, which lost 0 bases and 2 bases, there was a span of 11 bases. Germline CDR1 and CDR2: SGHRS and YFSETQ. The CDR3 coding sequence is TGCGCCAGCAGCTTGGTAGGGAGTGCCAACTATGGCTACACCTTC. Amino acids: CASSLVGSANYGYTF. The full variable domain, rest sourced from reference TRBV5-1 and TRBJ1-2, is KAGVTQTPRYLIKTRGQQVTLSCSPISGHRSVSWYQQTPGQGLQFLFEYFSETQRNKGNFPGRFSGRQFSNSRSEMNVSTLELGDSALYLCASSLVGSANYGYTFGSGTRLTVV.

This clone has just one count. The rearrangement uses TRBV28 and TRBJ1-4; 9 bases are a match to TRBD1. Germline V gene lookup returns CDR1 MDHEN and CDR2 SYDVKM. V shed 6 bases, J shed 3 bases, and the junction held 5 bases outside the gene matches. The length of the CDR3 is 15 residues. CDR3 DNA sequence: TGTGCCAGCAGCCGTGGGACAGGGCCTAATGAAAAACTGTTTTTT. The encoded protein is CASSRGTGPNEKLFF.

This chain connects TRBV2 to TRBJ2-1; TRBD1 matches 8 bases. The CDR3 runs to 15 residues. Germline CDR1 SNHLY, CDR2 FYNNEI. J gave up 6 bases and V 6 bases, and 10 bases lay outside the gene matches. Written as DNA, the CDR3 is TGTGCCAGCAGCCTGGGGACAGGTGCTGCCAATGAGCAGTTCTTC. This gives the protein CASSLGTGAANEQFF.

This CDR3 is CASSFGAVSSYNEQFF. CDR3 in DNA: TGTGCCAGCAGCTTCGGAGCGGTTAGCTCCTACAATGAGCAGTTCTTC. V gene TRBV7-9 combines with J gene TRBJ2-1; D is possibly TRBD2 (5 bases). The V end was cut by 3 bases, the J end by 0 bases, with 12 bases between. The CDR3 totals 16 residues. Per the germline V gene, CDR1 is SEHNR and CDR2 is FQNEAQ (reference sequence).

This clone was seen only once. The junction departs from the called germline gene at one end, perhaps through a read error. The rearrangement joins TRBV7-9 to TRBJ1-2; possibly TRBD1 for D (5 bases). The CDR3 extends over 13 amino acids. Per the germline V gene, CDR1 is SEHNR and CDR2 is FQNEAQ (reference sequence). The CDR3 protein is CSSSSRTFYGYTF. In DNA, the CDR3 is TGTTCCAGCAGCTCGCGGACATTCTATGGCTACACCTTC.

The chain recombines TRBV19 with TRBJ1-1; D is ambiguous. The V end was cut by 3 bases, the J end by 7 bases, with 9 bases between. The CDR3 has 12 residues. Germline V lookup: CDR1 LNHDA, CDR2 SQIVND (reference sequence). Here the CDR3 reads CASSIPRGEAFF. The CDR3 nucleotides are TGTGCCAGTAGTATCCCCCGGGGTGAAGCTTTCTTT.